This T cell receptor (beta chain) was identified during a study of blood T cell repertoires in COVID-19 (dated by TCRdb to the early 2020s). Regarding the study in general: Collaborator samples came from the United States, Italy and Spain and covered acute and convalescent phases of COVID-19. Where HLA class I and class II types were available, the types were taken from metadata supplied by the sample provider, not from assay-based typing. Samples came from the ongoing ImmuneRACE study (first 160 participants) plus 1,254 subjects from 6 global collaborators. Subjects who had been exposed to COVID-19, were actively infected with it, or had recovered from it provided the deeply sampled blood TCRbeta repertoires that made up the dataset. The material from the prospective study consisted of cDNA or gDNA derived from T cells, B-cell-depleted T cells, or PBMCs. The repertoires were released in a freely available public database meant as a resource for research on the immune response to SARS-CoV-2. Sample metadata almost always included a de-identified subject ID, COVID-19 status, age in years and sex.

The immunoSEQ Assay, a bias-controlled multiplex PCR, was used to amplify TCRbeta CDR3 regions from genomic DNA. The published analysis was carried out like this. The number of nucleated cells in each sample was estimated from the amplification of reference gene primers within the assay. To quantify the absolute abundance of each unique TCRbeta CDR3 rearrangement, sequence reads were collapsed and filtered. Productive Simpson clonality was computed per sample as the square root of Simpson's diversity index over productive rearrangements. This is the immuneACCESS table as TCRdb keeps it, with only in-frame sequences that have V and J called. A part of the clones is gone; compared with another copy, unresolved V genes explain less than half, and the rest is unexplained. The V and J calls and the clone size are those of that table, but D and trimming were determined from the DNA. The sample table records 150,000 to 200,000 clones; almost 85% of these occur just once. Roughly 20% of the sample lies in the top ten.

The V end loses 2 bases and the J end loses 3 bases, and a stretch of 5 bases separates them. The CDR3 starts with the cysteine, ends with the phenylalanine, and has 13 residues. CDR3 DNA is the only sequence kept; it has 39 bases, read in frame from the first base. CDR1 and CDR2 (SGHTA, FQGNSA) derive from the germline V gene. Collaborating institutions collected whole blood in K2EDTA tubes following their own protocols. For TCRbeta analysis, collaborators shipped samples in one of three forms: frozen whole blood, isolated PBMCs, or DNA extracted from either of those sample types. Remarks on this clone: What antigen it recognizes has not been identified. No much larger clone exists at a distance of one base, and base qualities are not known.

The paper as a whole reports these results and caveats: Clinical and demographic metadata were provided uncurated, with the amount varying by source and participant.

The V gene is TRBV7-2 and the J gene is TRBJ2-1, with the identity of the D gene unclear. This clonotype originated in an elderly woman with acute or convalescent COVID-19. The sequencing input was peripheral blood. The nucleotide sequence is TGTGCCAGCAGCTTATCAGTCTACAATGAGCAGTTCTTC. Its protein reads: CASSLSVYNEQFF. The variable domain in full, with residues beyond the CDR3 obtained from the reference TRBV7-2 and TRBJ2-1 genes, is GAGVSQSPSNKVTEKGKDVELRCDPISGHTALYWYRQSLGQGLEFLIYFQGNSAPDKSGLPSDRFSAERTGGSVSTLTIQRTQQEDSAVYLCASSLSVYNEQFFGPGTRLTVL.